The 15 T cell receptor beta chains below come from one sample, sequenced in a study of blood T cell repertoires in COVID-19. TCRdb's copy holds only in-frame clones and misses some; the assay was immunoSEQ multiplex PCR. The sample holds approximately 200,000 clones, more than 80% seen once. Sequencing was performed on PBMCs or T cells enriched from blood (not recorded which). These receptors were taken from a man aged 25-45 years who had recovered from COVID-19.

The CDR3 DNA is TGCGCCAGCAGCCCGGGACAGACTGACGGCGGGGAGCTGTTTTTT. Protein product: CASSPGQTDGGELFF. The chain carries TRBV5-1 and TRBJ2-2, with 7 nucleotides matching TRBD1. This CDR3 region has 15 residues. The germline V gene encodes CDR1 SGHRS and CDR2 YFSETQ. Trimming removed 4 bases from V and 7 bases from J; junction bases left unmatched: 10.

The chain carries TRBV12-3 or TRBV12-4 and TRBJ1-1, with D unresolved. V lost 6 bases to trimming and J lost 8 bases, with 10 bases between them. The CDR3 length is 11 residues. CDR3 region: CASSNGLEAFF. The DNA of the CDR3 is TGTGCCAGCAGCAACGGACTAGAAGCTTTCTTT.

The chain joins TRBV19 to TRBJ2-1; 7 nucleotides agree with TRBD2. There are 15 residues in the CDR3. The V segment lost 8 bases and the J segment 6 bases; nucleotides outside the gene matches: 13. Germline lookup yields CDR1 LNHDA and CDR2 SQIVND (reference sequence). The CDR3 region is CASGTDRGSSNEQFF. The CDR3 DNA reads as TGTGCCAGTGGAACCGATCGCGGGAGCAGCAATGAGCAGTTCTTC.

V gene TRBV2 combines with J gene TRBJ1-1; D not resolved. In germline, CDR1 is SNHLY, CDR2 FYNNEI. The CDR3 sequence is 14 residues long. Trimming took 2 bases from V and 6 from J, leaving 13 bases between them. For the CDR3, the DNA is TGTGCCAGCAGTGAACAAGGGCGCGGGCCTGAAGCTTTCTTT. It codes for CASSEQGRGPEAFF.

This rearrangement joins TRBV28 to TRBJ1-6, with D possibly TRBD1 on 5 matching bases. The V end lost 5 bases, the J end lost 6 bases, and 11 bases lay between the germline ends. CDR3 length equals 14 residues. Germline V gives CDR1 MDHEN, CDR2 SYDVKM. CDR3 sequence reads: CASSRTGFNSPLHF. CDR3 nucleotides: TGTGCCAGCAGTCGAACAGGATTTAATTCACCCCTCCACTTT.

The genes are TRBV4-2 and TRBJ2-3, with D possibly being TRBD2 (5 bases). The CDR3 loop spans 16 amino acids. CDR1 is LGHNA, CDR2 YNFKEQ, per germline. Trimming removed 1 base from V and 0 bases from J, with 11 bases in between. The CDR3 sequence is CASSQVAGESTDTQYF. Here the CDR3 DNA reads TGTGCCAGCAGCCAAGTTGCTGGGGAGAGCACAGATACGCAGTATTTT.

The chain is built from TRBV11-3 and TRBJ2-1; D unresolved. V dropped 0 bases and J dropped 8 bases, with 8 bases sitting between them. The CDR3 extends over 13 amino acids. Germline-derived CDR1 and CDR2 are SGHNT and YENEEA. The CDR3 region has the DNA TGTGCCAGCAGCTTAGATAGAATCGATGAGCAGTTCTTC. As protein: CASSLDRIDEQFF.

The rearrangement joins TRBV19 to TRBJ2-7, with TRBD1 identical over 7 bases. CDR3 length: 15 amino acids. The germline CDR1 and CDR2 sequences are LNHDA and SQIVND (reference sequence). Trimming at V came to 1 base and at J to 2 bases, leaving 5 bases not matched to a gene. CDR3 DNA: TGTGCCAGTAGTATAGCCAGGACAGGTCCCTACGAGCAGTACTTC. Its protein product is CASSIARTGPYEQYF.

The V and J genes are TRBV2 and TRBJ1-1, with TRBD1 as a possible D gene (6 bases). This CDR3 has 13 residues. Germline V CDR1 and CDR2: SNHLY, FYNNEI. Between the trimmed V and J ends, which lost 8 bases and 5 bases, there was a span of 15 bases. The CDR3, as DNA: TGTGCCAGCCGAGGGGGGGGGCAAACTGAAGCTTTCTTT. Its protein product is CASRGGGQTEAFF.

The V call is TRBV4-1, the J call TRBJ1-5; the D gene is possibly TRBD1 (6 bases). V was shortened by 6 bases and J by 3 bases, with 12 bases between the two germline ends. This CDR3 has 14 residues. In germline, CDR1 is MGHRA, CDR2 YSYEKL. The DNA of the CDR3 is TGCGCCAGCAGTAAAGGACAGAACAATCAGCCCCAGCATTTT. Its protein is CASSKGQNNQPQHF.

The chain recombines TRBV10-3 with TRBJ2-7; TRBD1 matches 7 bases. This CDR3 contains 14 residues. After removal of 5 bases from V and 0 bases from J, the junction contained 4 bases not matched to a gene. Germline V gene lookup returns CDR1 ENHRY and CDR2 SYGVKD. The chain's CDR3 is CAISSTGSSYEQYF. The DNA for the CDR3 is TGTGCCATCAGTTCGACAGGGAGCTCCTACGAGCAGTACTTC.

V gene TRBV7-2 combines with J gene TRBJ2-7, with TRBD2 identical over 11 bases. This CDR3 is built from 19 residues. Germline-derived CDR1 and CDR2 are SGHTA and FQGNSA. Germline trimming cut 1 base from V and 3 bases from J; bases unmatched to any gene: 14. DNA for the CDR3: TGTGCCAGCAGCTTAGTTAGCCGGCAGGGTAGCGGGAGGGTCTACGAGCAGTACTTC. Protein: CASSLVSRQGSGRVYEQYF.

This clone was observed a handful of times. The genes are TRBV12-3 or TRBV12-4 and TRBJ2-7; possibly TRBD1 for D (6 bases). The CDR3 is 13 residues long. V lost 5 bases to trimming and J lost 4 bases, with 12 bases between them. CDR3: CASSTGQIYEQYF. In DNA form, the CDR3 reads TGTGCCAGCAGTACCGGACAGATTTACGAGCAGTACTTC.

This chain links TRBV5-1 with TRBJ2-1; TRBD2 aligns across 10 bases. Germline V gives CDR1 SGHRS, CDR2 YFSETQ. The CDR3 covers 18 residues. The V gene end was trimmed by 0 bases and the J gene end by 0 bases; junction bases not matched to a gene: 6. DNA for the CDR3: TGCGCCAGCAGCTTGGGAGGTGTAGCGGGGGGCTCCTACAATGAGCAGTTCTTC. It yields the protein CASSLGGVAGGSYNEQFF.

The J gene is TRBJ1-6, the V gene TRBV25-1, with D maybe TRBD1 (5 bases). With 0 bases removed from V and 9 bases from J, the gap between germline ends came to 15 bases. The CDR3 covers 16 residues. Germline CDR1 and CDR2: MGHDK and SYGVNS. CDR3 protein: CASSEYVGGVVSPLHF. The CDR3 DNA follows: TGTGCCAGCAGTGAATATGTCGGGGGGGTAGTTTCACCCCTCCACTTT.